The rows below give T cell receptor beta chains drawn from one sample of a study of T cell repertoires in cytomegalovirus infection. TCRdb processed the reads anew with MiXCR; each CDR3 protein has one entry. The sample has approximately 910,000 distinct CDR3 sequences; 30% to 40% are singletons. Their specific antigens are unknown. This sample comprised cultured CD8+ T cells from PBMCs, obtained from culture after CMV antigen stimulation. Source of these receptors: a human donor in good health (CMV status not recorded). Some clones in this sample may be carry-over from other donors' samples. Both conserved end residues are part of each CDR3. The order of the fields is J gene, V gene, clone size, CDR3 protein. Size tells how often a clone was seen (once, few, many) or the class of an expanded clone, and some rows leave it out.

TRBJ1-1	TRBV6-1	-	CATRQGPTEAFF
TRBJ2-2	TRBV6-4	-	CASSDGGHTGELFF
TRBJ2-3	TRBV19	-	CASSLQGGSLADTQYF
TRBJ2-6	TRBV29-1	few	CSVHSGANVLTF
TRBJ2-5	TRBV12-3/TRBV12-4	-	CASSLTGGGARQETQYF
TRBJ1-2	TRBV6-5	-	CASSYSMGNYGYTF
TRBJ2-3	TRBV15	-	CATSSYQERTDTQYF
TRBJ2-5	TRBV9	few	CASSEDRSQETQYF
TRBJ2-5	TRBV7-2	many	CASSFHRGGKETQYF
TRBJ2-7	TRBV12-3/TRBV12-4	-	CASSLARTEQYF
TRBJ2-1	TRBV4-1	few	CASSQGGGVGLNEQFF
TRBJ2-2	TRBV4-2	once	CASSQDHPRGSKELFF
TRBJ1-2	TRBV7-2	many	CASSKGDAGRVGYTF
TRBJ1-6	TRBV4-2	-	CASSQDRGTLHF
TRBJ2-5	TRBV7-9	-	CASSPPDIQETQYF
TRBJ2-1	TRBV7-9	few	CASRSTGTVSNEQFF
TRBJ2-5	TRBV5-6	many	CASTRPSYLQETQYF
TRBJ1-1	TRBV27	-	CASRLSPYTEAFF
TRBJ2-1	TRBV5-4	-	CASSLGPGAREQFF
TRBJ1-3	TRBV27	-	CASSPFPGSSGNTIYF
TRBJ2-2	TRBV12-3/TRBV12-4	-	CASGTWTGELFF
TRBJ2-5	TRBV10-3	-	CAISEGFRETQYF
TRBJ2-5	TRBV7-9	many	CASSLGVLPQETQYF
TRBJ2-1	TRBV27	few	CASGPGTLSYNEQFF
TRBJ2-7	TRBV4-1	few	CASSPARQGTYEQYF
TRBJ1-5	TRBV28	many	CASSLGQPYNQPQHF
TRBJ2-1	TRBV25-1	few	CASSQHWSSYNEQFF
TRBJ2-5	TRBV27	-	CASSDREDAKGAQYF
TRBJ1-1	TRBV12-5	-	CASGPGPTTEAFF
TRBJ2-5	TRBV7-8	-	CASSFGLQTQYF
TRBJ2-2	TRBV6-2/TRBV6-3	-	CASSYPTGDYTLTGELFF
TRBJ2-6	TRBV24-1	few	CATSDFTSSGANVLTF
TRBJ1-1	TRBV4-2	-	CASSQDFETGRITEAFF
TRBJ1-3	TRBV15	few	CATSSDRGLTGNTIYF
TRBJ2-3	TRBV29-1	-	CSPIYFTDTQYF
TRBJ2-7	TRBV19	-	CASRGTGGSEQYF
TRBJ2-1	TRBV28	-	CASGKRGNNEQFF
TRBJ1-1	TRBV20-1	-	CSTVQGFNTEAFF